This T cell receptor beta chain derives from a study of T cells in localized non-small cell lung cancer. Whole-study findings and limits: Prolonged overall survival went with higher T cell density in the blood. Highest T cell clonality was seen in uninvolved adjacent lung, surpassing that measured in tumor. For the top 100 tumor clones, a median about 56 also appeared in adjacent lung.

The germline V gene encodes CDR1 LNHDA and CDR2 SQIVND (reference sequence). The CDR3 loop spans 19 amino acids. The V and J ends lost 5 bases and 1 base, in that order; junction bases with no gene match: 9. Generated by immunoSEQ multiplex PCR, the TCRdb table keeps only in-frame clones and is missing some. The sample includes 15,000 to 20,000 clones, almost 90% seen only once; the top ten take 1.2%. Concerning this clone itself: Its target is not known.

J is TRBJ2-4 and V is TRBV19; the match to TRBD2 covers 15 bases. This clonotype originated in a woman aged 40-69 years with stage III lung adenocarcinoma. Sequencing used peripheral blood mononuclear cells, obtained before any cancer treatment. CDR3 DNA: TGTGCCAGTAGTGCCGGACTAGCGGGAGGGAGTAAGGCCAAAAACATTCAGTACTTC. Residues: CASSAGLAGGSKAKNIQYF.